The 14 T cell receptor beta chains given below trace back to one sample, sequenced in a study of CD8 T cells in Susac syndrome. Random-hexamer reverse transcription was applied to about 0.45 to 1 ug RNA. TCRdb re-called the immunoSEQ multiplex PCR reads through MiXCR, storing one row per CDR3 protein. The profile shows approximately 180,000 distinct CDR3 sequences, 93% of them singletons. Sequencing was carried out using CD4+ T cells from PBMCs. These receptors came from a human donor with multiple sclerosis.

The rearrangement joins TRBV20-1 to TRBJ2-7, with D unclear. Trimming took off 1 base at V and 2 bases at J, with 3 bases between the two ends. Per germline, CDR1 DFQATT and CDR2 SNEGSKA (reference sequence). This CDR3 is 11 amino acids long. The chain's CDR3 is CSARVTYEQYF. CDR3 DNA: TGCAGTGCTAGAGTTACCTACGAGCAGTACTTC.

The chain has TRBV5-1 and TRBJ2-2; 7 nucleotides agree with TRBD1. Trimming took 2 bases from V and 9 from J; bases not matched to a gene: 10. This CDR3 region has 15 residues. Germline loops: CDR1 SGHRS, CDR2 YFSETQ. CDR3 residues: CASSLGTDTPRELFF. The CDR3 coding sequence is TGCGCCAGCAGCTTAGGGACAGACACACCGAGGGAGCTGTTTTTT.

The chain recombines TRBV20-1 with TRBJ2-7; possibly TRBD1 for D (5 bases). V lost 3 bases and J lost 5, with 11 bases in between. Per the germline V gene, CDR1 is DFQATT and CDR2 is SNEGSKA (reference sequence). The CDR3 totals 12 residues. CDR3 coding DNA: TGCAGTGCTAGCAGGGTTTTTGACGAGCAGTACTTC. This codes for CSASRVFDEQYF.

Written as DNA, the CDR3 is TGCAGTGCTTGCCCCTCTAGCGGTGAGCAGTTCTTC. It encodes CSACPSSGEQFF. V is TRBV20-1 and J is TRBJ2-1; 7 bases fit TRBD2. From germline, CDR1 is DFQATT and CDR2 SNEGSKA (reference sequence). This CDR3 region has 12 residues. Unmatched junction bases numbered 7, after V lost 5 bases and J lost 9 bases.

The chain links TRBV29-1 to TRBJ1-2; D uncertain. The germline V gene encodes CDR1 SQVTM and CDR2 ANQGSEA. The CDR3 sequence is 15 residues long. Trimming shortened V by 0 bases and J by 2 bases, and 13 bases separated the two germline ends. CDR3 sequence reads: CSVEERSNSNYGYTF. DNA of the CDR3: TGCAGCGTTGAAGAGAGAAGTAATTCCAACTATGGCTACACCTTC.

The rearrangement joins TRBV27 to TRBJ1-1, with D uncertain. Germline V gene sequence: CDR1 MNHEY, CDR2 SMNVEV (reference sequence). This CDR3 has 13 residues. V dropped 5 bases and J dropped 0 bases, with 7 bases sitting between them. CDR3 region: CASSASMNTEAFF. The CDR3 coding sequence is TGTGCCAGCAGTGCCTCCATGAACACTGAAGCTTTCTTT.

This CDR3 is CSATENSYEQYF. The CDR3 DNA sequence: TGCAGCGCCACAGAAAACTCCTACGAGCAGTACTTC. J is TRBJ2-7 and V is TRBV29-1; the D is unclear. CDR1 and CDR2 from the germline V gene are SQVTM and ANQGSEA. V lost 7 bases and J 0 bases, leaving 10 bases between the germline ends. This CDR3 contains 12 residues.

J is TRBJ2-1 and V is TRBV30; the match to TRBD1 covers 11 bases. V was pared by 7 bases and J by 1 base, with 3 bases of the junction left unmatched. The germline CDR1 and CDR2 sequences are GTSNPN and SVGIG (reference sequence). The CDR3 length is 14 residues. The CDR3 DNA is TGTGCCTCCGGACAGGGGGCTTCCTACAATGAGCAGTTCTTC. This encodes CASGQGASYNEQFF.

The genes are TRBV6-5 and TRBJ2-7, with TRBD2 matching over 7 bases. V trimming: 5 bases; J trimming: 2 bases; junction bases outside the gene matches: 6. Looked up from germline, CDR1 is MNHEY and CDR2 is SVGAGI. This CDR3 is 14 amino acids long. This CDR3 is CASSPGLRTYEQYF. Written as DNA, the CDR3 is TGTGCCAGCAGTCCGGGACTAAGGACCTACGAGCAGTACTTC.

The chain employs TRBV20-1 and TRBJ2-1; D is unresolved. Germline CDR1 is DFQATT and CDR2 is SNEGSKA (reference sequence). Trimming stripped 6 bases from V and 0 bases from J, with 12 bases between. There are 14 residues in the CDR3. The CDR3, as DNA: TGCAGTGCCGTTCGTGTATCCTCCTACAATGAGCAGTTCTTC. Its translation is CSAVRVSSYNEQFF.

The rearrangement uses TRBV27 and TRBJ1-1; D is ambiguous. The germline gives CDR1 MNHEY, CDR2 SMNVEV (reference sequence). CDR3 size: 15 residues. V dropped 6 bases and J dropped 0 bases, with 14 bases sitting between them. The CDR3 nucleotides are TGTGCCAGCAGAGGTTACAACCCTTTGAACACTGAAGCTTTCTTT. Amino acid sequence: CASRGYNPLNTEAFF.

The chain has TRBV23-1 and TRBJ2-7; 9 positions agree with TRBD1. TRBV23-1 is recorded as an ORF, its role being uncertain. The junction had 26 bases not matched to a gene; V was cut back by 1 base and J by 7 bases. The CDR3 totals 21 residues. The CDR3 region has the DNA TGCGCCAGCAGTCAATTTCTCAAGGACAGGGGCGTTTTTTCCAGTCGGTCGGAGCAGTACTTC. Translation: CASSQFLKDRGVFSSRSEQYF.

The rearrangement uses TRBV2 and TRBJ1-2, with D unresolved. The CDR3 runs 12 residues. Between the trimmed V and J ends, which lost 6 bases and 1 base, there was a span of 6 bases. Per germline, CDR1 SNHLY and CDR2 FYNNEI. The CDR3 DNA sequence: TGTGCCAGCAGGGGAGATAACTATGGCTACACCTTC. It translates to CASRGDNYGYTF.

This clonotype was seen a few times. The V and J genes are TRBV2 and TRBJ1-1, with D uncertain. From germline, CDR1 is SNHLY and CDR2 FYNNEI. The CDR3 is 13 residues long. Trimming took off 6 bases at V and 3 bases at J, with 11 bases between the two ends. DNA of the CDR3: TGTGCCAGCAGCCTTGAAGGCCACACTGAAGCTTTCTTT. It is translated as CASSLEGHTEAFF.